Presented here are 29 T cell receptor beta chains from one specimen sequenced in a study of T cells in Graves' hyperthyroidism and ophthalmopathy. Regions amplified from RNA transcripts were the TCR beta CDR3 regions. HTBI primers were the set used in a first-round RT-PCR of the TCR CDR3. From the multiplex PCR reads, TCRdb called clonotypes with MiXCR, one entry per CDR3 protein. The sample contains 550,000 to 600,000 distinct CDR3 sequences, 12% to 15% of which appear only once. Sample: blood. The origin of the receptors is a young woman with Graves' ophthalmopathy.

In this sample, this clonotype turned up many times. The junction shows a germline mismatch at one end, possibly a read error. The chain's CDR3 is CSAATHTQYF. The CDR3 region has the DNA TGCAGTGCAGCCACACATACGCAGTATTTT. The genes are TRBV20-1 and TRBJ2-3; D uncertain. The CDR3 length is 10 residues. CDR1 DFQATT and CDR2 SNEGSKA come from the germline V gene (reference sequence).

This clonotype appeared once. The CDR3 end shows no conserved phenylalanine or tryptophan, and so a read error is likely. The genes are TRBV7-9 and TRBJ2-7, with D possibly matching TRBD2 (7 bases). Trimming removed 8 bases from V and 6 bases from J, with 23 bases in between. The CDR3 spans 15 residues. Germline CDR1 and CDR2: SEHNR and FQNEAQ (reference sequence). The CDR3 is CASSNGGQGRSEQYL. As DNA, the CDR3 is TGTGCCAGCTCTAACGGGGGGCAGGGAAGGTCCGAGCAGTACCTC.

The table lists this clonotype with a few counts. This rearrangement joins TRBV19 to TRBJ2-3; 12 nucleotides match TRBD2. V dropped 9 bases and J dropped 3; count of bases not matched to a gene: 7. CDR1 is LNHDA and CDR2 is SQIVND in the germline V gene (reference sequence). CDR3 size: 15 residues. CDR3 sequence reads: CASNLAGGRTDTQYF. The CDR3 region has the DNA TGTGCCAGCAACCTAGCGGGAGGGCGAACAGATACGCAGTATTTT.

This clonotype was observed many times. The V call is TRBV27, the J call TRBJ2-7; D call uncertain. CDR1 MNHEY and CDR2 SMNVEV come from the germline V gene (reference sequence). V lost 6 bases and J 6 bases, leaving 12 bases between the germline ends. The CDR3 consists of 12 residues. The CDR3 loop is CASSLTLGEQYF. CDR3 nucleotide sequence: TGTGCCAGCAGCCTTACCCTAGGCGAGCAGTACTTC.

This clonotype was observed many times. The chain has TRBV2 and TRBJ2-1; D perhaps matches TRBD2 (6 bases). The V end lost 1 base, the J end lost 0 bases, and 10 bases lay between the germline ends. Germline-derived CDR1 and CDR2 are SNHLY and FYNNEI. The CDR3 runs to 16 residues. CDR3 amino acids: CASSEGGVHSYNEQFF. The CDR3 region has the DNA TGTGCCAGCAGTGAAGGCGGGGTTCACTCCTACAATGAGCAGTTCTTC.

With regard to this clonotype: This may be a read error: a much more frequent sequence differs by one nucleotide. This chain connects TRBV7-2 to TRBJ2-7, with D tentatively TRBD1 (6 bases). Germline V lookup: CDR1 SGHTA, CDR2 FQGNSA. The CDR3 loop spans 14 amino acids. The CDR3 loop is CASSSPGHSYGQYF. CDR3 sequence (DNA): TGTGCCAGCAGCTCGCCGGGACATAGCTACGGGCAGTACTTC. The entire variable domain, with the rest obtained from reference TRBV7-2 and TRBJ2-7, is as follows: GAGVSQSPSNKVTEKGKDVELRCDPISGHTALYWYRQSLGQGLEFLIYFQGNSAPDKSGLPSDRFSAERTGGSVSTLTIQRTQQEDSAVYLCASSSPGHSYGQYFGPGTRLTVT.

The chain has TRBV30 and TRBJ1-2; the match to TRBD1 covers 7 bases. The trim removed 3 bases at V and 7 bases at J, leaving 5 bases unmatched. Germline lookup yields CDR1 GTSNPN and CDR2 SVGIG (reference sequence). This CDR3 comprises 12 residues. The CDR3 DNA sequence: TGTGCCTGGAGCGAGGGGGCGGTTGGCTACACCTTC. This encodes CAWSEGAVGYTF.

This rearrangement joins TRBV9 to TRBJ2-3, with TRBD2 as a possible D gene (6 bases). The germline V gene has CDR1 SGDLS and CDR2 YYNGEE. CDR3 length: 15 amino acids. V was trimmed by 4 bases and J by 0 bases, leaving 12 bases between them. The CDR3 DNA is TGTGCCAGCAGCCTGGACTACCCTAGCACAGATACGCAGTATTTT. As protein: CASSLDYPSTDTQYF.

The V gene is TRBV12-3 or TRBV12-4, the J gene TRBJ1-1; tentatively, D is TRBD1 (6 bases). The CDR3 is made up of 15 amino acids. Trimming pared 5 bases from V and 1 base from J, leaving 14 bases between. Here the CDR3 reads CASSPRGHPNTEAFF. The CDR3 DNA is TGTGCCAGCAGTCCCAGGGGCCACCCGAACACTGAAGCTTTCTTT.

V is TRBV7-9 and J is TRBJ1-1, with 7 positions matching TRBD1. This CDR3 comprises 14 residues. The V and J ends lost 6 bases and 2 bases, in that order; junction bases with no gene match: 6. Germline loops: CDR1 SEHNR, CDR2 FQNEAQ (reference sequence). This CDR3 reads CASRPDRVNTEAFF. The DNA of the CDR3 is TGTGCCAGCAGACCTGACAGGGTCAACACTGAAGCTTTCTTT.

This clonotype was counted many times. This chain uses TRBV28 with TRBJ1-1; D is undetermined. Trimming left V 11 bases short and J 1 base short, with 17 bases between. Per the germline V gene, CDR1 is MDHEN and CDR2 is SYDVKM. This CDR3 has 14 amino acids. CDR3: CAGFAEPANTEAFF. The CDR3 nucleotides read TGTGCCGGCTTCGCGGAGCCGGCGAACACTGAAGCTTTCTTT.

This chain links TRBV28 with TRBJ1-4; D is undetermined. Germline CDR1 MDHEN, CDR2 SYDVKM. V was clipped by 6 bases and J by 5 bases, with 10 bases between them. The CDR3 covers 13 residues. The CDR3 loop reads CASRVRYNEKLFF. The CDR3 DNA reads as TGTGCCAGCAGGGTCAGATACAATGAAAAACTGTTTTTT. Based on the CDR3 plus reference TRBV28 and TRBJ1-4, the full variable domain is DVKVTQSSRYLVKRTGEKVFLECVQDMDHENMFWYRQDPGLGLRLIYFSYDVKMKEKGDIPEGYSVSREKKERFSLILESASTNQTSMYLCASRVRYNEKLFFGSGTQLSVL.

This clonotype showed up many times. J is TRBJ2-3 and V is TRBV7-6, with 9 positions matching TRBD2. The V gene end was trimmed by 5 bases and the J gene end by 0 bases; junction bases not matched to a gene: 6. The CDR3 totals 16 residues. Per the germline V gene, CDR1 is SGHVS and CDR2 is FNYEAQ. This CDR3 reads CASSTTSGFSTDTQYF. CDR3 DNA: TGTGCCAGCAGCACCACTAGCGGGTTTAGCACAGATACGCAGTATTTT.

Points on this clonotype: A single base separates this from a much larger clone, so it may be a read error. In DNA, the CDR3 is TGTGCCAGCAGTTACTCCCGGACAGAGAACAATCAGCCCCAGCATTTT. This encodes CASSYSRTENNQPQHF. This sequence joins TRBV6-2 or TRBV6-3 and TRBJ1-5; a possible D gene is TRBD1 (6 bases). The CDR3 contains 16 residues. V was trimmed by 0 bases and J by 3 bases, leaving 12 bases between them. Germline V gene lookup returns CDR1 MNHEY and CDR2 SVGEGT.

This clonotype was detected many times. The chain combines TRBV30 with TRBJ1-1, with D possibly TRBD1 on 5 matching bases. The germline CDR1 and CDR2 sequences are GTSNPN and SVGIG (reference sequence). V dropped 2 bases and J dropped 5 bases, with 9 bases sitting between them. CDR3 length equals 12 residues. CDR3 DNA: TGTGCCTGGAGTAAGACAGTTACTGAAGCTTTCTTT. Translation: CAWSKTVTEAFF.

The chain carries TRBV9 and TRBJ1-2, with TRBD1 matching 8 bases. Per the germline V gene, CDR1 is SGDLS and CDR2 is YYNGEE. The junction had 8 bases not matched to a gene; V was cut back by 3 bases and J by 4 bases. The CDR3 contains 15 residues. CDR3 region: CASSALRGPGYGYTF. DNA for the CDR3: TGTGCCAGCAGCGCTCTCAGGGGGCCGGGCTATGGCTACACCTTC.

This clonotype was observed at least ten times. The chain recombines TRBV28 with TRBJ1-1, with TRBD1 as a possible D gene (5 bases). The germline V gene encodes CDR1 MDHEN and CDR2 SYDVKM. V dropped 8 bases and J dropped 0 bases, with 19 bases sitting between them. This CDR3 has 16 residues. The chain's CDR3 is CASQLWGGSLNTEAFF. Here the CDR3 DNA reads TGTGCCAGCCAACTTTGGGGGGGATCCCTGAACACTGAAGCTTTCTTT.

In this sample, this clonotype turned up a few times. The V call is TRBV29-1, the J call TRBJ2-4; D remains ambiguous. Germline values: CDR1 SQVTM, CDR2 ANQGSEA. V was clipped by 1 base and J by 0 bases, with 7 bases between them. The CDR3 contains 14 residues. The CDR3 DNA sequence: TGCAGCGTTGAAGGCCGTTTAGCCAAAAACATTCAGTACTTC. It is translated as CSVEGRLAKNIQYF.

In this sample, this clonotype turned up many times. V usage is TRBV28 and J usage is TRBJ1-1; D ambiguous. Germline values: CDR1 MDHEN, CDR2 SYDVKM. The length of the CDR3 is 13 residues. The V gene lost 8 bases and the J gene lost 0 bases, with 10 bases spanning the gap. CDR3 nucleotide sequence: TGTGCCAGCGCCCTCAAAGTGAACACTGAAGCTTTCTTT. Encoded protein: CASALKVNTEAFF.

This clonotype was seen repeatedly, ten times or more. The CDR3 bases are TGTGCTAGTGGTTTCCCCCGAAGTGAGCAGTTCTTC. It yields the protein CASGFPRSEQFF. The rearrangement joins TRBV12-5 to TRBJ2-1; D not certain. V lost 3 bases and J 9 bases, leaving 9 bases between the germline ends. Germline CDR1 LGHNT, CDR2 FRNRAP. This CDR3 is 12 amino acids long.

This clonotype was counted at least ten times. The chain recombines TRBV25-1 with TRBJ2-7; D is possibly TRBD1 (6 bases). V was clipped by 3 bases and J by 6 bases, with 18 bases between them. This CDR3 has 15 amino acids. Germline V gene sequence: CDR1 MGHDK, CDR2 SYGVNS. The CDR3 loop reads CASSERGGGKREQYF. The CDR3 coding sequence is TGTGCCAGCAGTGAGAGGGGTGGGGGCAAGCGCGAGCAGTACTTC.

This clonotype was counted only a few times. V is TRBV13 and J is TRBJ2-1; weak D call: TRBD1 (6 bases). From germline, CDR1 is PRHDT and CDR2 FYEKMQ (reference sequence). V was trimmed by 3 bases and J by 3 bases, leaving 12 bases between them. This CDR3 contains 15 residues. This CDR3 reads CASSFGQSNYNEQFF. The CDR3 DNA reads as TGTGCCAGCAGCTTTGGACAGTCAAACTACAATGAGCAGTTCTTC.

This clonotype was picked up many times. J is TRBJ2-3 and V is TRBV6-6; D not resolved. Germline V gene sequence: CDR1 MNHNY, CDR2 SVGAGI (reference sequence). Between the trimmed V and J ends, which lost 0 bases and 2 bases, there was a span of 12 bases. The CDR3 has 16 amino acids. The CDR3 loop is CASSYSALFNTDTQYF. The CDR3 DNA sequence: TGTGCCAGCAGTTACTCTGCCCTGTTTAACACAGATACGCAGTATTTT.

This clonotype was counted many times. The chain couples TRBV20-1 to TRBJ2-7, with 8 nucleotides matching TRBD1. CDR1 and CDR2 (germline): DFQATT, SNEGSKA (reference sequence). The CDR3 extends over 15 amino acids. V shed 4 bases, J shed 3 bases, and the junction held 11 bases outside the gene matches. CDR3 coding DNA: TGCAGTGCTACTAGCCCGGGACAGGCAGGCTACGAGCAGTACTTC. This gives the protein CSATSPGQAGYEQYF.

The J gene is TRBJ1-1, the V gene TRBV15; no clear D gene. V was shortened by 2 bases and J by 5 bases, with 6 bases between the two germline ends. Germline CDR1 LNHNV, CDR2 YYDKDF (reference sequence). The CDR3 is made up of 12 amino acids. The CDR3 reads CATSRPSTEAFF. The DNA of the CDR3 is TGTGCCACCAGCAGACCCTCGACTGAAGCTTTCTTT.

This clonotype has a handful of counts. The chain carries TRBV5-1 and TRBJ2-2, with 8 bases matching TRBD2. This CDR3 contains 16 residues. CDR1 is SGHRS, CDR2 YFSETQ, per germline. The J segment lost 1 base and the V segment lost 0 bases, leaving 2 bases of the junction unmatched. As DNA, the CDR3 is TGCGCCAGCAGCTTGGCCGGGGGGGAGAACACCGGGGAGCTGTTTTTT. Encoded protein: CASSLAGGENTGELFF.

The CDR3: CASSQVQGGDSGNTIYF. CDR3 coding DNA: TGTGCCAGCAGCCAAGTACAGGGGGGCGACTCTGGAAACACCATATATTTT. The chain couples TRBV4-2 to TRBJ1-3, with 8 bases lining up with TRBD1. Germline trimming cut 1 base from V and 0 bases from J; bases unmatched to any gene: 5. Germline lookup yields CDR1 LGHNA and CDR2 YNFKEQ. The CDR3 is made up of 17 amino acids.

The gene calls are TRBV28 and TRBJ2-7; unclear D gene. Trimming removed 4 bases from V and 3 bases from J, with 22 bases in between. In germline, CDR1 is MDHEN, CDR2 SYDVKM. The CDR3 loop spans 17 amino acids. The CDR3 DNA reads TGTGCCAGCAGTTCCCCCACCTTGTCCGGCCTACACTACGAGCAGTACTTC. As protein: CASSSPTLSGLHYEQYF.

This clonotype has more than one count but fewer than ten. The chain couples TRBV19 to TRBJ2-7, with 7 bases that match TRBD1. The CDR3 has 13 residues. Per germline, CDR1 LNHDA and CDR2 SQIVND (reference sequence). Germline trimming cut 7 bases from V and 6 bases from J; bases unmatched to any gene: 9. CDR3 bases: TGTGCCAGTACCTCAACCACAGGGGTCGAGCAGTACTTC. Residues: CASTSTTGVEQYF.